The clone carrying this T cell receptor (beta chain) was seen a handful of times. The sample is drawn from a study of blood T cell repertoires in COVID-19. Study as a whole: Sample material is recorded as cDNA or gDNA derived from T cells, B-cell-depleted T cells, or PBMCs.

Germline CDR1 and CDR2: LGHDT and YNNKEL (reference sequence). V lost 4 bases, J lost 1 base, and 12 bases stayed unmatched. The CDR3 extends over 19 amino acids. Individuals aged about 18 to 100 years were recruited from 24 US areas. In the authors' workflow: By means of reference gene primer amplification, nucleated cell counts were estimated. Some clones are missing from TCRdb's copy, which holds only in-frame ones; the method was immunoSEQ multiplex PCR. The V and J calls and clone size come from that table; D and trimming were worked out from the DNA. Here the sample spans 200,000 to 250,000 clones, about nine tenths being singletons.

The TCR originated in a man aged 30 to 39 in a cohort exposed to, infected with or recovered from COVID-19 (not recorded which). The chain recombines TRBV3-1 (or the pseudogene TRBV3-2) with TRBJ2-1, with 11 bases aligning to TRBD2. Sequenced material: PBMCs or T cells enriched from blood (not recorded which). The CDR3 protein is CASSLRMRLAGPSYNEQFF. The CDR3 DNA reads as TGTGCCAGCAGCCTACGGATGCGACTAGCGGGACCTTCCTACAATGAGCAGTTCTTC.